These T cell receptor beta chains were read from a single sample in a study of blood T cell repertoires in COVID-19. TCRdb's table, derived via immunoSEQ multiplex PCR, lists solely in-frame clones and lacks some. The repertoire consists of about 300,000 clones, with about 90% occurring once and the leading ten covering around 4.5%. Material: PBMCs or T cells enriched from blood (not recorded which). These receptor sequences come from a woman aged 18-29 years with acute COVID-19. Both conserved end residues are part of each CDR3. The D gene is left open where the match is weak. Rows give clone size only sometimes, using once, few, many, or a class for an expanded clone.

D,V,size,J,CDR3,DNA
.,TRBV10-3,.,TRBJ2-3,CATARQSGTDTQYF,TGTGCCACCGCCAGGCAGAGCGGAACAGATACGCAGTATTTT
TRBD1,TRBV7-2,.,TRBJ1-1,CASSSGRTGSNTEAFF,TGTGCCAGCAGCTCCGGCCGGACAGGGTCGAACACTGAAGCTTTCTTT
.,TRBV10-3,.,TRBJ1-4,CAISETGATNEKLFF,TGTGCCATCAGTGAGACAGGCGCAACTAATGAAAAACTGTTTTTT
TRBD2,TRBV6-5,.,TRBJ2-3,CASRAGVFTDTQYF,TGTGCCAGCAGGGCGGGGGTGTTCACAGATACGCAGTATTTT
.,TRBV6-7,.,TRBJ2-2,CASYYGGLSNTGELFF,TGTGCCAGCTACTACGGGGGACTGTCGAACACCGGGGAGCTGTTTTTT
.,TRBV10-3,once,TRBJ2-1,CAISETRDNEQFF,TGTGCCATCAGTGAAACGAGAGACAATGAGCAGTTCTTC
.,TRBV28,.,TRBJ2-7,CASRLSYDEQYF,TGTGCCAGCAGGCTCTCCTACGACGAGCAGTACTTC
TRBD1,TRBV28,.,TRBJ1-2,CASSSPTGEWYGYTF,TGTGCCAGCAGCTCCCCGACAGGGGAGTGGTATGGCTACACCTTC
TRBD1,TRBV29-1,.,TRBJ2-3,CSVDGAGDRATDTQYF,TGCAGCGTTGACGGGGCGGGGGACAGGGCCACAGATACGCAGTATTTT
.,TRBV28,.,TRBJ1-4,CASSSPQGFGEKLFF,TGTGCCAGCAGTTCCCCCCAGGGTTTCGGTGAAAAACTGTTTTTT
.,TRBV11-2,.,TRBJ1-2,CASKRGGNYGYTF,TGTGCCAGCAAAAGGGGGGGTAACTATGGCTACACCTTC
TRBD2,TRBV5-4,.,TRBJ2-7,CASNVAGTYEQYF,TGTGCCAGCAATGTAGCGGGAACCTACGAGCAGTACTTC
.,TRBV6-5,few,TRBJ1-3,CASTGVADTIYF,TGTGCCAGCACCGGAGTTGCGGACACCATATATTTT
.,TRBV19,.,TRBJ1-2,CASSIFVGDGYTF,TGTGCCAGTAGTATTTTTGTGGGAGATGGCTACACCTTC
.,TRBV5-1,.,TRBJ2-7,CASSLAPGLQKVHEQYF,TGCGCCAGCAGCTTGGCGCCGGGACTCCAGAAGGTCCACGAGCAGTACTTC
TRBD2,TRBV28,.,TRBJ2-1,CASIKAGVIYNEQFF,TGTGCCAGCATCAAAGCGGGAGTTATCTACAATGAGCAGTTCTTC